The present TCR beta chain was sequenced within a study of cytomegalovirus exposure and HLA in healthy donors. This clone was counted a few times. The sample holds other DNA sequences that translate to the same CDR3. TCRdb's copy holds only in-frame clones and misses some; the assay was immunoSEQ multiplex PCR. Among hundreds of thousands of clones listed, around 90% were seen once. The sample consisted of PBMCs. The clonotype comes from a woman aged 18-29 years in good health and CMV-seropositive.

This CDR3 is CASSEGTGNYGYTF. As DNA, the CDR3 is TGTGCCAGCAGTGAGGGGACAGGGAACTATGGCTACACCTTC. The rearrangement joins TRBV6-1 to TRBJ1-2; TRBD1 matches at 9 bases. In germline, CDR1 is MNHNS, CDR2 SASEGT. Trimming took 3 bases from V and 2 from J; bases not matched to a gene: 1. The CDR3 length is 14 residues.